The 8 T cell receptor beta chains below come from one sample, sequenced in a study of identical twins. TCRdb reprocessed the 5' RACE reads via MiXCR and lists one record per CDR3 protein. This sample has around 510,000 distinct CDR3 sequences, with 14% found just once. These data were also reused for a study on yellow fever vaccine responses in identical twins.

Sequencing was carried out using CD4+ T cells sorted from blood. The receptors stem from a woman in her late teens or twenties in good health.

The gene calls are TRBV7-2 and TRBJ2-1; 7 nucleotides match TRBD2. The V segment lost 5 bases and the J segment 4 bases; nucleotides outside the gene matches: 8. This CDR3 comprises 15 residues. Germline CDR1 is SGHTA and CDR2 is FQGNSA. Here the CDR3 DNA reads TGTGCCAGCAGCCAACGAGCGGGAACATACAATGAGCAGTTCTTC. It specifies CASSQRAGTYNEQFF.

There are a few counts of this clonotype. This chain links TRBV5-1 with TRBJ2-6, with D uncertain. The V and J ends lost 4 bases and 0 bases respectively, with 14 bases between them. CDR1 and CDR2 (germline): SGHRS, YFSETQ. The CDR3 contains 17 residues. The CDR3 region is CASSGTSVGSGANVLTF. The DNA of the CDR3 is TGCGCCAGCAGCGGAACTTCAGTGGGCTCTGGGGCCAACGTCCTGACTTTC.

The table lists this clonotype with a few counts. The rearrangement joins TRBV30 to TRBJ2-4; TRBD1 matches 8 bases. The J segment lost 4 bases and the V segment lost 2 bases, leaving 1 base of the junction unmatched. Looked up from germline, CDR1 is GTSNPN and CDR2 is SVGIG (reference sequence). The CDR3 has 13 amino acids. The CDR3 region has the DNA TGTGCCTGGAGTCGACAGGGGAAAAACATTCAGTACTTC. Its protein product is CAWSRQGKNIQYF. Drawing the rest from reference TRBV30 and TRBJ2-4, the complete variable domain is SQTIHQWPATLVQPVGSPLSLECTVEGTSNPNLYWYRQAAGRGLQLLFYSVGIGQISSEVPQNLSASRPQDRQFILSSKKLLLSDSGFYLCAWSRQGKNIQYFGAGTRLSVL.

J is TRBJ2-1 and V is TRBV2; D may be TRBD2 (5 bases). Trimming took off 8 bases at V and 8 bases at J, with 10 bases between the two ends. The CDR3 contains 11 residues. Germline V gene sequence: CDR1 SNHLY, CDR2 FYNNEI. The CDR3 sequence is CASREVDEQFF. CDR3 bases: TGTGCCAGCCGGGAAGTCGATGAGCAGTTCTTC.

This clonotype has a handful of counts. The V call is TRBV10-3, the J call TRBJ2-1; 7 bases match TRBD1. Germline CDR1 and CDR2: ENHRY and SYGVKD. The CDR3 is 12 amino acids. After removal of 3 bases from V and 10 bases from J, the junction contained 3 bases not matched to a gene. The CDR3 loop reads CAISEGTAEQFF. The CDR3 DNA sequence: TGTGCCATCAGTGAAGGGACAGCAGAGCAGTTCTTC.

The chain employs TRBV5-6 and TRBJ2-1; tentatively, D is TRBD1 (5 bases). From germline, CDR1 is SGHDT and CDR2 YYEEEE. Trimming cost V 4 bases and J 5 bases, with 10 bases left between them. The CDR3 has 13 residues. CDR3 residues: CASSHRMDNEQFF. The CDR3 DNA reads as TGTGCCAGCAGCCACAGGATGGACAATGAGCAGTTCTTC.

The rearrangement uses TRBV4-2 and TRBJ2-1, with TRBD2 matching 8 bases. This CDR3 has 16 residues. The J segment lost 3 bases and the V segment lost 4 bases, leaving 8 bases of the junction unmatched. In germline, CDR1 is LGHNA, CDR2 YNFKEQ. CDR3 bases: TGTGCCAGCAGCCTCAGGGGTAGCGGGGACTACAATGAGCAGTTCTTC. Protein product: CASSLRGSGDYNEQFF.

There are many counts of this clonotype. The V and J genes are TRBV29-1 and TRBJ2-5, with TRBD2 matching 12 bases. Germline loops: CDR1 SQVTM, CDR2 ANQGSEA. The length of the CDR3 is 14 residues. Trimming cost V 7 bases and J 4 bases; bases outside gene matches: 7. CDR3 amino acids: CSATAGLAGETQYF. CDR3 coding DNA: TGCAGCGCAACGGCGGGACTAGCGGGAGAGACCCAGTACTTC.